The 7 T cell receptor beta chains below were found in one sample sequenced in a study of spatial heterogeneity in lung cancer (dated by TCRdb to the late 2010s). Broad study findings and their caveats: A correlation was observed between the number of expanded intratumoral alpha and beta TCRs and the tumor nonsynonymous mutation count.

Their cognate antigens are unknown. The library was made by 5' RACE. For sequencing, a NextSeq 500 was employed. TCRdb trimmed public reads at Q25 via fastp, called clones via MiXCR and kept in-frame beta chains. Records with the same CDR3 protein are collapsed into one entry carrying the most frequent genes and DNA. This sample holds 13,000 or so distinct CDR3 sequences; about 3% were observed only once. The ten most abundant clones make up roughly 16% of the sample. The label giving this sample's time point can be read as: sample taken at primary tumor resection. Sequencing used lung tumor tissue, obtained at surgery. These receptors came from a male donor with early-stage non-small cell lung cancer.

Within the sample, this clonotype is medium-sized (0.01 to 0.1%). The chain joins TRBV4-3 to TRBJ1-6; D gene unclear. This CDR3 contains 15 residues. The germline V and J ends were trimmed by 4 bases and 3 bases, with 10 bases remaining between them. Germline values: CDR1 LGHNA, CDR2 YSLEER. The DNA of the CDR3 is TGCGCCAGCAGCCCGGGAGCAGACTATAATTCACCCCTCCACTTT. Translating it yields CASSPGADYNSPLHF.

Ten or more counts support this clonotype. The chain links TRBV6-5 to TRBJ2-7, with a tentative D call TRBD2 (6 bases). This CDR3 has 15 residues. Trimming removed 2 bases at V and 1 base at J, with 12 bases between. The germline V gene has CDR1 MNHEY and CDR2 SVGAGI. In DNA form, the CDR3 reads TGTGCCAGCAGTTACGCGGGGCCCCTTTCCTACGAGCAGTACTTC. Its translation is CASSYAGPLSYEQYF.

This clonotype was found a few times. The J gene is TRBJ1-4, the V gene TRBV29-1, with D perhaps matching TRBD1 (5 bases). Germline-derived CDR1 and CDR2 are SQVTM and ANQGSEA. CDR3 length: 12 amino acids. Between the trimmed V and J ends, which lost 7 bases and 3 bases, there was a span of 9 bases. The CDR3 region is CSGVGANEKLFF. The CDR3 region has the DNA TGCAGCGGCGTAGGGGCTAATGAAAAACTGTTTTTT.

This clonotype appeared many times. The chain recombines TRBV20-1 with TRBJ1-4; D remains unclear. The CDR3 consists of 11 residues. Germline CDR1 reads DFQATT; CDR2 reads SNEGSKA (reference sequence). V was pared by 0 bases and J by 8 bases, with 4 bases between. The CDR3 spells CSAREGEKLFF. DNA for the CDR3: TGCAGTGCTAGAGAGGGGGAAAAACTGTTTTTT.

Judged by abundance, this clonotype is medium-sized (0.01 to 0.1%). The rearrangement uses TRBV20-1 and TRBJ2-3; TRBD1 is a possible D gene (6 bases). This CDR3 has 15 amino acids. V was clipped by 5 bases and J by 2 bases, with 17 bases between them. From germline, CDR1 is DFQATT and CDR2 SNEGSKA (reference sequence). CDR3 amino acids: CSAQARDTFTDTQYF. The CDR3 DNA is TGCAGTGCTCAGGCTCGGGACACCTTCACAGATACGCAGTATTTT.

This clonotype appeared many times. The chain joins TRBV6-5 to TRBJ2-4, with D perhaps matching TRBD1 or TRBD2 (5 bases each). Germline CDR1 is MNHEY and CDR2 is SVGAGI. This CDR3 spans 13 amino acids. V was clipped by 6 bases and J by 1 base, with 7 bases between them. As DNA, the CDR3 is TGTGCCAGCAGGTGGGACGCCAAAAACATTCAGTACTTC. Translation gives CASRWDAKNIQYF.

By frequency in the sample, this clonotype is medium-sized. The gene calls are TRBV30 and TRBJ2-3, with a possible D match to TRBD1 (5 bases). The germline gives CDR1 GTSNPN, CDR2 SVGIG (reference sequence). This CDR3 contains 11 residues. The CDR3 region is CARGLTDTQYF. DNA for the CDR3: TGTGCTAGGGGTCTGACAGATACGCAGTATTTT.